A selection of T cell receptor beta chains follows, all from one sample in a study of Tregs in tolerant kidney transplant recipients. Assay used: immunoSEQ multiplex PCR; TCRdb lists only in-frame clones, some missing. This table holds about 100,000 clones, approximately 93% found once. The input for sequencing was CD4+ T cells from blood, taken before the transplant. All receptors derive from a human donor who received a combined kidney and bone marrow transplant. The CDR3 runs from the conserved cysteine through the conserved F or W. Fields, in order: V gene, J gene, clone size, CDR3 protein. Clone size, where shown, is once, few, many, or a class for clones that have expanded.

V gene: TRBV18; J gene: TRBJ2-7; clone size: -; CDR3 protein: CASSPREERYEQYF
V gene: TRBV6-5; J gene: TRBJ2-5; clone size: -; CDR3 protein: CASSYSSRQETQYF
V gene: TRBV7-5; J gene: TRBJ2-1; clone size: once; CDR3 protein: CVRSYGTLSYNEQFF
V gene: TRBV5-1; J gene: TRBJ2-1; clone size: -; CDR3 protein: CASTHGLAGASYNEQFF
V gene: TRBV7-2; J gene: TRBJ1-2; clone size: -; CDR3 protein: CASSLVLRGFYGYTF
V gene: TRBV7-9; J gene: TRBJ2-7; clone size: -; CDR3 protein: CASSYLSSGAYEQYF
V gene: TRBV11-3; J gene: TRBJ2-4; clone size: -; CDR3 protein: CASSQRTSGYQYF
V gene: TRBV19; J gene: TRBJ2-2; clone size: -; CDR3 protein: CASSIGQVTGELFF
V gene: TRBV4-3; J gene: TRBJ2-3; clone size: -; CDR3 protein: CASSHGSGTVSTDTQYF
V gene: TRBV5-1; J gene: TRBJ2-7; clone size: -; CDR3 protein: CASRNPSGSYEQYF
V gene: TRBV7-2; J gene: TRBJ1-6; clone size: -; CDR3 protein: CASSPAAQTRIFLHF
V gene: TRBV6-1; J gene: TRBJ2-3; clone size: few; CDR3 protein: CAAGQGVGTDTQYF
V gene: TRBV7-3; J gene: TRBJ2-5; clone size: -; CDR3 protein: CASSLTGGPTGETQYF
V gene: TRBV10-3; J gene: TRBJ2-7; clone size: -; CDR3 protein: CAIRDSTGERRNEQYF
V gene: TRBV6-1; J gene: TRBJ1-3; clone size: -; CDR3 protein: CASSAGSGNTIYF
V gene: TRBV19; J gene: TRBJ1-5; clone size: -; CDR3 protein: CASSIVWGENQPQHF
V gene: TRBV4-2; J gene: TRBJ2-5; clone size: -; CDR3 protein: CASSQASGGRETQYF
V gene: TRBV11-3; J gene: TRBJ2-7; clone size: -; CDR3 protein: CASSWKAGISYEQYF
V gene: TRBV7-2; J gene: TRBJ1-5; clone size: -; CDR3 protein: CASSFLMGARQPQHF
V gene: TRBV18; J gene: TRBJ1-2; clone size: -; CDR3 protein: CASSPKEQGNYGYTF
V gene: TRBV19; J gene: TRBJ2-7; clone size: once; CDR3 protein: CASSIRQAASYEQYF
V gene: TRBV5-1; J gene: -; clone size: -; CDR3 protein: CASSFAVDYEQYF
V gene: TRBV7-2; J gene: TRBJ2-1; clone size: -; CDR3 protein: CASSSRTGVNEQFF
V gene: TRBV5-4; J gene: TRBJ2-6; clone size: -; CDR3 protein: CASRGGAGNGANVLTF